Shown below are 20 T cell receptor beta chains from a single sample sequenced in a study of cytomegalovirus exposure and HLA in healthy donors. Primers for the PCR totalled 60 Vbeta and 13 Jbeta. Clones were read by immunoSEQ multiplex PCR, and TCRdb kept only the in-frame ones, dropping some. The table records fewer than 150,000 clones, around 77% of them present only once. Sequenced input: PBMCs. The receptors here all came from a man younger than 40 in good health and CMV-seronegative.

V usage is TRBV7-8 and J usage is TRBJ2-5; a possible D gene is TRBD1 (7 bases). V lost 4 bases, J lost 2 bases, and 17 bases lay in between. Germline CDR1 SGHVS, CDR2 FQNEAQ. This CDR3 contains 16 residues. CDR3 residues: CASSSPRAGQQETQYF. The CDR3, as DNA: TGTGCCAGCAGCTCTCCCCGGGCGGGACAGCAAGAGACCCAGTACTTC. Using reference TRBV7-8 and TRBJ2-5 for the parts outside the CDR3, the full variable domain is GAGVSQSPRYKVAKRGQDVALRCDPISGHVSLFWYQQALGQGPEFLTYFQNEAQLDKSGLPSDRFFAERPEGSVSTLKIQRTQQEDSAVYLCASSSPRAGQQETQYFGPGTRLLVL.

This clone was detected a few times. The rearrangement uses TRBV5-1 and TRBJ2-7, with a tentative D call TRBD2 (5 bases). Germline V gives CDR1 SGHRS, CDR2 YFSETQ. The CDR3 runs to 13 residues. V shed 4 bases and J shed 11 bases, with 19 bases lying between them. The CDR3 loop is CASSPLTAGREYF. In nucleotides, the CDR3 is TGCGCCAGCAGCCCTCTTACTGCGGGCCGGGAGTACTTC.

V usage is TRBV7-8 and J usage is TRBJ2-3; D is ambiguous. The germline V gene encodes CDR1 SGHVS and CDR2 FQNEAQ. The CDR3 contains 15 residues. The ends were cut back, 5 bases at V and 0 bases at J, with 12 bases in the middle. The CDR3 DNA is TGTGCCAGCAGCGATCATGGCTCTAGCACAGATACGCAGTATTTT. Its protein product is CASSDHGSSTDTQYF.

V and J are TRBV5-1 and TRBJ2-7; 9 bases line up with TRBD2. This CDR3 spans 15 amino acids. Germline CDR1 and CDR2: SGHRS and YFSETQ. With 4 bases clipped from V and 5 bases from J, the junction kept 10 bases outside the gene matches. The CDR3, as DNA: TGCGCCAGCAGCCTCCTAGCGGGAAGGCAAGACGAGCAGTACTTC. It codes for CASSLLAGRQDEQYF. The full variable domain, with the rest looked up from reference TRBV5-1 and TRBJ2-7, is KAGVTQTPRYLIKTRGQQVTLSCSPISGHRSVSWYQQTPGQGLQFLFEYFSETQRNKGNFPGRFSGRQFSNSRSEMNVSTLELGDSALYLCASSLLAGRQDEQYFGPGTRLTVT.

Details on this clone: Other DNA sequences from this sample encode an identical CDR3 as well. The rearrangement links TRBV7-8 to TRBJ2-5; D is undetermined. Trimming took off 1 base at V and 2 bases at J, with 11 bases between the two ends. Germline V gene sequence: CDR1 SGHVS, CDR2 FQNEAQ. This CDR3 is built from 15 residues. CDR3 DNA: TGTGCCAGCAGCTTAGGTGGCGGAGTACAAGAGACCCAGTACTTC. Translated: CASSLGGGVQETQYF.

The V gene is TRBV19, the J gene TRBJ2-5; TRBD2 matches at 13 bases. Losses at the gene ends were 5 bases for V and 5 bases for J; bases not matched to a gene: 5. The CDR3 runs 15 residues. CDR1 and CDR2 (germline): LNHDA, SQIVND (reference sequence). The CDR3 sequence is CASSPGTSGTETQYF. CDR3 nucleotides: TGTGCCAGTAGTCCCGGGACTAGCGGGACTGAGACCCAGTACTTC.

This rearrangement joins TRBV19 to TRBJ1-1; TRBD1 is a possible D gene (6 bases). This CDR3 has 14 amino acids. Germline lookup yields CDR1 LNHDA and CDR2 SQIVND (reference sequence). V lost 7 bases and J 4 bases, leaving 16 bases between the germline ends. CDR3 sequence (DNA): TGTGCCAGTACCAAACAGGGCTGGGGCACTGAAGCTTTCTTT. Amino acid sequence: CASTKQGWGTEAFF.

The table lists this clone with a count of one. As DNA, the CDR3 is TGTGCCAGCAGTACCCGGACAGTTGGTGAAAAACTGTTTTTT. Its translation is CASSTRTVGEKLFF. The chain carries TRBV27 and TRBJ1-4; D possibly corresponds to TRBD1 (6 bases). Per the germline V gene, CDR1 is MNHEY and CDR2 is SMNVEV (reference sequence). V lost 5 bases, J lost 7 bases, and 14 bases lay in between. CDR3 length: 14 residues.

V gene TRBV21-1 combines with J gene TRBJ2-7; no DNA check was done on the table's D call, TRBD2. TRBV21-1 corresponds to a pseudogene. The CDR3 runs 18 residues. The CDR3 loop reads CASSTTIGLAGESYEQYF. The CDR3 region has the DNA TGTGCCAGCAGCACTACGATCGGACTAGCGGGAGAATCTTACGAGCAGTACTTC.

The chain carries TRBV28 and TRBJ2-2; 7 positions agree with TRBD1. The CDR3 is 13 amino acids. V gave up 10 bases and J gave up 3 bases; unmatched junction bases: 5. The germline V gene has CDR1 MDHEN and CDR2 SYDVKM. The CDR3 spells CATGGWDTGELFF. CDR3 bases: TGTGCCACAGGGGGTTGGGACACCGGGGAGCTGTTTTTT. The full variable domain, rest sourced from reference TRBV28 and TRBJ2-2, is DVKVTQSSRYLVKRTGEKVFLECVQDMDHENMFWYRQDPGLGLRLIYFSYDVKMKEKGDIPEGYSVSREKKERFSLILESASTNQTSMYLCATGGWDTGELFFGEGSRLTVL.

V and J are TRBV7-9 and TRBJ2-7; TRBD2 aligns across 7 bases. V trimming: 3 bases; J trimming: 2 bases; junction bases outside the gene matches: 13. The CDR3 has 17 amino acids. Germline CDR1 is SEHNR and CDR2 is FQNEAQ (reference sequence). Here the CDR3 reads CASSFPRPGEGTYEQYF. The CDR3 nucleotides are TGTGCCAGCAGCTTCCCGAGGCCGGGGGAGGGAACCTACGAGCAGTACTTC.

This clone was counted only a few times. The V call is TRBV30, the J call TRBJ2-7; unclear D gene. V lost 1 base, J lost 9 bases, and 10 bases lay in between. The CDR3 runs 11 residues. CDR1 and CDR2 (germline): GTSNPN, SVGIG (reference sequence). Written as DNA, the CDR3 is TGTGCCTGGAGTGATTCGGGTCGGCAGTACTTC. Translated, it gives CAWSDSGRQYF.

This CDR3 reads CSVSDRMNTEAFF. The CDR3 DNA follows: TGCAGCGTTTCCGACAGAATGAACACTGAAGCTTTCTTT. The chain joins TRBV29-1 to TRBJ1-1, with D possibly TRBD1 on 5 matching bases. CDR3 length equals 13 residues. Germline V gives CDR1 SQVTM, CDR2 ANQGSEA. Trimming left V 5 bases short and J 0 bases short, with 10 bases between.

V usage is TRBV28 and J usage is TRBJ2-7, with 12 bases fitting TRBD1. CDR1 and CDR2 (germline): MDHEN, SYDVKM. The junction had 18 bases not matched to a gene; V was cut back by 6 bases and J by 6 bases. CDR3 size: 18 residues. CDR3 in amino acids: CASSEITGTGGWRTEQYF. The CDR3, as DNA: TGTGCCAGCAGCGAGATTACCGGGACAGGGGGCTGGAGAACCGAGCAGTACTTC.

V usage is TRBV5-1 and J usage is TRBJ1-2; D remains unclear. The CDR3 sequence is 11 residues long. Per the germline V gene, CDR1 is SGHRS and CDR2 is YFSETQ. V was shortened by 4 bases and J by 5 bases, with 6 bases between the two germline ends. The CDR3 bases are TGCGCCAGCAGCAACCAGTATGGCTACACCTTC. It specifies CASSNQYGYTF.

The chain has TRBV2 and TRBJ2-7; TRBD2 is a possible D gene (5 bases). Germline V gene sequence: CDR1 SNHLY, CDR2 FYNNEI. The CDR3 has 13 residues. V was cut by 6 bases and J by 2 bases, with 11 bases left in between. CDR3 nucleotide sequence: TGTGCCAGCAGCTGGGAGAGCGCCTACGAGCAGTACTTC. This gives the protein CASSWESAYEQYF.

This clone has just a few counts. The chain carries TRBV7-3 and TRBJ1-1, with TRBD1 identical over 7 bases. CDR1 SGHTA and CDR2 FQGTGA come from the germline V gene. Unmatched junction bases numbered 8, after V lost 3 bases and J lost 1 base. The CDR3 is made up of 16 amino acids. CDR3 DNA sequence: TGTGCCAGCAGCTTCCTGAACCAGGGGGGGAACACTGAAGCTTTCTTT. This codes for CASSFLNQGGNTEAFF.

This chain uses TRBV11-2 with TRBJ2-3; TRBD2 matches at 8 bases. The CDR3 spans 15 residues. The V gene's germline CDR1 is SGHAT and CDR2 FQNNGV. The junction had 7 bases not matched to a gene; V was cut back by 3 bases and J by 5 bases. The chain's CDR3 is CASSLSGRRGDTQYF. CDR3 in DNA: TGTGCCAGCAGCTTGAGCGGGAGAAGGGGAGATACGCAGTATTTT.

The rearrangement links TRBV30 to TRBJ1-4; 10 nucleotides agree with TRBD1. Germline V gene lookup returns CDR1 GTSNPN and CDR2 SVGIG (reference sequence). The CDR3 is made up of 15 amino acids. V was pared by 2 bases and J by 5 bases, with 5 bases of the junction left unmatched. CDR3 residues: CAWSRRTGGNEKLFF. CDR3 sequence (DNA): TGTGCCTGGAGTAGGAGGACAGGGGGAAATGAAAAACTGTTTTTT.

V usage is TRBV2 and J usage is TRBJ2-3; 10 bases align to TRBD1. The CDR3 covers 15 residues. Germline V gene data show CDR1 as SNHLY and CDR2 as FYNNEI. Losses at the gene ends were 6 bases for V and 1 base for J; bases not matched to a gene: 4. CDR3 bases: TGTGCCAGCAGAGGACAGGGGGTACGCACAGATACGCAGTATTTT. Protein product: CASRGQGVRTDTQYF.